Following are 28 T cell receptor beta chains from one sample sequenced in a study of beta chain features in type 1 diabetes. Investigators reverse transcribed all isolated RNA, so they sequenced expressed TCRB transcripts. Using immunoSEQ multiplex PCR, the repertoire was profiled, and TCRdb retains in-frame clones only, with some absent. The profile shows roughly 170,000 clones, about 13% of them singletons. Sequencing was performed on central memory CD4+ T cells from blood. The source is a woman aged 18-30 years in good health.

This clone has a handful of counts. The CDR3 region is CSVQWRGNQPQHF. In DNA, the CDR3 is TGCAGCGTTCAGTGGCGGGGAAATCAGCCCCAGCATTTT. This rearrangement joins TRBV29-1 to TRBJ1-5; D call uncertain. With 5 bases removed from V and 4 bases from J, the gap between germline ends came to 12 bases. CDR1 and CDR2 from the germline V gene are SQVTM and ANQGSEA. The CDR3 spans 13 residues.

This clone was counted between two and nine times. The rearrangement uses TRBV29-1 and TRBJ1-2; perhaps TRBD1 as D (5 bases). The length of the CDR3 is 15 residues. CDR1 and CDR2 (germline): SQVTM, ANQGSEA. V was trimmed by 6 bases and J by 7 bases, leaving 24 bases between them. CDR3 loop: CSVTPRGGREGGYTF. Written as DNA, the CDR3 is TGCAGCGTCACCCCCCGGGGTGGCAGGGAGGGTGGCTACACCTTC.

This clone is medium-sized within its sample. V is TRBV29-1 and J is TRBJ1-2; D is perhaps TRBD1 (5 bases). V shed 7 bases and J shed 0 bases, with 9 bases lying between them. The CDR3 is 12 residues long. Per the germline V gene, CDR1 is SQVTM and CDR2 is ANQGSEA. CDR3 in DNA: TGCAGCGCAGGGACTTCTAACTATGGCTACACCTTC. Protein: CSAGTSNYGYTF.

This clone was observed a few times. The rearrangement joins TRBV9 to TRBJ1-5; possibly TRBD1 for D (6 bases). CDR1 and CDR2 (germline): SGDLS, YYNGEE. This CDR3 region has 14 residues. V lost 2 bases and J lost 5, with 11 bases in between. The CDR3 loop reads CASSVGQSYQPQHF. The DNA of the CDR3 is TGTGCCAGCAGCGTTGGACAGTCCTATCAGCCCCAGCATTTT.

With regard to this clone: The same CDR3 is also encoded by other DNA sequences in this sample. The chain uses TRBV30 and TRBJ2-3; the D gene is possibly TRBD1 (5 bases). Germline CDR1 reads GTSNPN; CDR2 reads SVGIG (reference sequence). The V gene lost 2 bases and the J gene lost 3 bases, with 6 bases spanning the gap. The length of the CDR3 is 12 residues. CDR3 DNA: TGTGCCTGGAGTAGGGGAACAGATACGCAGTATTTT. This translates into CAWSRGTDTQYF.

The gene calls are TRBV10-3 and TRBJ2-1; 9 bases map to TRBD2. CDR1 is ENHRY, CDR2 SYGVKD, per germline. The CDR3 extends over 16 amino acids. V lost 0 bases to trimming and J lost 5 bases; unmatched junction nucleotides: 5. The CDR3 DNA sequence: TGTGCCATCAGTGAGTCGCGCGGGAGGGTCAACAATGAGCAGTTCTTC. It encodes CAISESRGRVNNEQFF.

The CDR3 region is CTSSQEFRSGESYNEQFF. CDR3 bases: TGCACCAGCAGCCAAGAATTCCGTAGCGGAGAGTCCTACAATGAGCAGTTCTTC. The V and J genes are TRBV1 and TRBJ2-1; TRBD2 is the table's D call and was not checked against the DNA. TRBV1 is a pseudogene segment. CDR3 length: 18 amino acids.

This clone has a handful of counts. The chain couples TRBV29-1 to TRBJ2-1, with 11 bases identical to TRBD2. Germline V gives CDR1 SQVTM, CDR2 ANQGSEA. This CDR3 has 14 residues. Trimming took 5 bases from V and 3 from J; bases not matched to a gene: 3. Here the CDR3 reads CSVMTSGVYNEQFF. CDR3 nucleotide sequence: TGCAGCGTTATGACTAGCGGGGTCTACAATGAGCAGTTCTTC.

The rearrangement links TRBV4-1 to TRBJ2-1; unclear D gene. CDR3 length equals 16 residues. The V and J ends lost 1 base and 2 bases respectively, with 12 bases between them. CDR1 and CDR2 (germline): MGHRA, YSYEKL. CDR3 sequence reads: CASSQVDLVAYNEQFF. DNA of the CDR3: TGCGCCAGCAGCCAAGTTGATCTGGTAGCCTACAATGAGCAGTTCTTC.

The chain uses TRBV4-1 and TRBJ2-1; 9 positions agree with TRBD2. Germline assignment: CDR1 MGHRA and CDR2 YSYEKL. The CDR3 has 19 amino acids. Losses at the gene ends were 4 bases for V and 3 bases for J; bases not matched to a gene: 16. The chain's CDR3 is CASSPRNPVAGALYNEQFF. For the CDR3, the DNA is TGCGCCAGCAGCCCTCGAAACCCTGTAGCGGGAGCCCTCTACAATGAGCAGTTCTTC.

This CDR3 is CASSQGGVNYGYTF. The CDR3 coding sequence is TGTGCCAGCAGCCAAGGAGGAGTTAACTATGGCTACACCTTC. The genes are TRBV4-2 and TRBJ1-2; D unclear. This CDR3 region has 14 residues. CDR1 and CDR2 (germline): LGHNA, YNFKEQ. Trimming removed 1 base at V and 1 base at J, with 7 bases between.

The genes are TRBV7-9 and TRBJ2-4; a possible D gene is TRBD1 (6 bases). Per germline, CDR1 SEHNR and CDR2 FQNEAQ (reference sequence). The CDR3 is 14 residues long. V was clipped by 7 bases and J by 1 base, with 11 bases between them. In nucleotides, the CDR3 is TGTGCCAGCAACACAGGGATGGCCAAAAACATTCAGTACTTC. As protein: CASNTGMAKNIQYF.

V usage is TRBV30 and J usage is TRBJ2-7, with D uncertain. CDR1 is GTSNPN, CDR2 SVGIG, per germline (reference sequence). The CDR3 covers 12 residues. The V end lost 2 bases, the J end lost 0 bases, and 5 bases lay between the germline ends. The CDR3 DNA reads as TGTGCCTGGAGTTCCATCTCCTACGAGCAGTACTTC. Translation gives CAWSSISYEQYF.

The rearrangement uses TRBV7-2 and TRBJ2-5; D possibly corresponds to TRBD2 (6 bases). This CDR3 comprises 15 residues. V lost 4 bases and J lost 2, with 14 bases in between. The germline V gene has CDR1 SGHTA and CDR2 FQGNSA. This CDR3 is CASSWGGLSQETQYF. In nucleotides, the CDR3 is TGTGCCAGCAGCTGGGGAGGACTTTCACAAGAGACCCAGTACTTC.

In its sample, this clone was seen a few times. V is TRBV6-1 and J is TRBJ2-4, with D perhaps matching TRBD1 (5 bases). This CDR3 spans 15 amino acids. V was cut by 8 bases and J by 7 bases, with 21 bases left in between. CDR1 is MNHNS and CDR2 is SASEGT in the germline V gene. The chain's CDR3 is CASRSMTVLRNIQYF. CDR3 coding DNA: TGTGCCAGCCGAAGTATGACAGTGCTAAGGAACATTCAGTACTTC.

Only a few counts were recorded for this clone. CDR3 nucleotide sequence: TGTGCCAGCAGCTTATCGGTAGCGGCTAGCACAGATACGCAGTATTTT. Amino acid sequence: CASSLSVAASTDTQYF. The V call is TRBV7-2, the J call TRBJ2-3; TRBD2 might be the D (6 bases). Germline V CDR1 and CDR2: SGHTA, FQGNSA. V was shortened by 2 bases and J by 0 bases, with 12 bases between the two germline ends. This CDR3 spans 16 amino acids.

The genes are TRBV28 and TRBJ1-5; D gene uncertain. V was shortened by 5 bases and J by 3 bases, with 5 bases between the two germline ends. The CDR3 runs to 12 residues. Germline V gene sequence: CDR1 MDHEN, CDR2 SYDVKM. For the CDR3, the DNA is TGTGCCAGCAGTCCCTTCAATCAGCCCCAGCATTTT. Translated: CASSPFNQPQHF.

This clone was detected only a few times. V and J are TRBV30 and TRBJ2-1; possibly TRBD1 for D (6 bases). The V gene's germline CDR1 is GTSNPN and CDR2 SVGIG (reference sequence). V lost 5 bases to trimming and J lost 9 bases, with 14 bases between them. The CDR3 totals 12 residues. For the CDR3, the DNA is TGTGCCTGGGCCACAGGGCTTGGTGAGCAGTTCTTC. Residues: CAWATGLGEQFF. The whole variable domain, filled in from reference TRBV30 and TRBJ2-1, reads SQTIHQWPATLVQPVGSPLSLECTVEGTSNPNLYWYRQAAGRGLQLLFYSVGIGQISSEVPQNLSASRPQDRQFILSSKKLLLSDSGFYLCAWATGLGEQFFGPGTRLTVL.

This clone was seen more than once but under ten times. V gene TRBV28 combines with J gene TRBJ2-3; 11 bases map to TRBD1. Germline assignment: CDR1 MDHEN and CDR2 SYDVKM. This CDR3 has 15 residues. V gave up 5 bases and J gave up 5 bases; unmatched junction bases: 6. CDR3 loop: CASSRQDRGLDTQYF. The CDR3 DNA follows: TGTGCCAGCAGTCGACAGGACAGGGGGCTAGATACGCAGTATTTT.

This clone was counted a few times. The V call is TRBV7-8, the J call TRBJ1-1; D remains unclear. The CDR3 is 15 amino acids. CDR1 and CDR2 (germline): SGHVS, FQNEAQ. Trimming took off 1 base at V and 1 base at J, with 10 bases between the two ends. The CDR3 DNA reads TGTGCCAGCAGCTTAGATGTCCGGGGGAACACTGAAGCTTTCTTT. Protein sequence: CASSLDVRGNTEAFF.

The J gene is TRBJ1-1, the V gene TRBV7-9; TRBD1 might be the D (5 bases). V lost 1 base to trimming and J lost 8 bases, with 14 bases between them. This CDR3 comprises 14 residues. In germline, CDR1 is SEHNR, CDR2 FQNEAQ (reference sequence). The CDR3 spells CASSLEAGPREAFF. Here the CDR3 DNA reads TGTGCCAGCAGCTTAGAGGCAGGGCCGAGGGAAGCTTTCTTT.

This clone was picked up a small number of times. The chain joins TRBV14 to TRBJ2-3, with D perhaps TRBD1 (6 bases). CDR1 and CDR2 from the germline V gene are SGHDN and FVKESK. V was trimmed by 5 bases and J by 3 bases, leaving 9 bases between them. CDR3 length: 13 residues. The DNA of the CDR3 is TGTGCCAGCAGCGGACAGCCTACAGATACGCAGTATTTT. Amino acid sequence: CASSGQPTDTQYF.

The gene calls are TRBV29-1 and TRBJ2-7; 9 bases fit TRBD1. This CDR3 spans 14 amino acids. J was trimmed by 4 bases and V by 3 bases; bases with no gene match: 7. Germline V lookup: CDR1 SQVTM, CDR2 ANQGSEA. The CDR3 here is CSVDEGTGRYEQYF. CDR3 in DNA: TGCAGCGTTGACGAGGGGACAGGGAGGTACGAGCAGTACTTC.

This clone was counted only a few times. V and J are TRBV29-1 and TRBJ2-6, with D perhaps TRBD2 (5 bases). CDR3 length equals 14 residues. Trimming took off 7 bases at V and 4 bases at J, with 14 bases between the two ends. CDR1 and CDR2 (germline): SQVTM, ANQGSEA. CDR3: CSAAAPGGANVLTF. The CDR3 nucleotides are TGCAGCGCCGCAGCGCCGGGGGGGGCCAACGTCCTGACTTTC.

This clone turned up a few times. The DNA for the CDR3 is TGCGCCAGCAGCCCGGGGGGCGGGAGCTCCTACAATGAGCAGTTCTTC. Translation: CASSPGGGSSYNEQFF. This chain uses TRBV5-1 with TRBJ2-1, with a possible D match to TRBD2 (7 bases). Trimming stripped 4 bases from V and 0 bases from J, with 14 bases between. The CDR3 length is 16 residues. CDR1 and CDR2 from the germline V gene are SGHRS and YFSETQ.

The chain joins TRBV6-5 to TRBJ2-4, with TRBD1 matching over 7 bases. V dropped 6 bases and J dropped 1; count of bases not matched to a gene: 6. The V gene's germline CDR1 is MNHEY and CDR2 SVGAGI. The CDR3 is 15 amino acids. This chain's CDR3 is CASSQQGNAKNIQYF. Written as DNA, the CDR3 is TGTGCCAGCAGCCAACAGGGGAATGCCAAAAACATTCAGTACTTC.

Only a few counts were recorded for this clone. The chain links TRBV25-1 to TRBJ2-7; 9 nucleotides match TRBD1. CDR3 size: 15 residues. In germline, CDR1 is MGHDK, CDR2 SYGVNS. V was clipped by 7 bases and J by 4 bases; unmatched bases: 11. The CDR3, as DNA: TGTGCCAGCACCGGGACAGGGTCTCCGCTGTACGAGCAGTACTTC. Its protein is CASTGTGSPLYEQYF.

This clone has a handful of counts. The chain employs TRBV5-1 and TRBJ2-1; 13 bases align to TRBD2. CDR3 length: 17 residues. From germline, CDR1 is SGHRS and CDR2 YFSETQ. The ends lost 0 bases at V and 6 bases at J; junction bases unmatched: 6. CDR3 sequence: CASSLAPLAGGSNEQFF. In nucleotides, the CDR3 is TGCGCCAGCAGCTTGGCTCCACTAGCGGGAGGGTCCAATGAGCAGTTCTTC.